The 27 T cell receptor beta chains in this list originate from one sample, sequenced in a study of cytotoxic CD8 clonotypes in ibrutinib-treated CLL. Sequencing was performed with immunoSEQ multiplex PCR; in TCRdb, only in-frame clones are kept and a portion is missing. The repertoire holds about 130,000 clones, with 79% as singletons. The sequencing here drew on PBMCs, taken after 12 months of ibrutinib treatment. These receptors were collected from a human donor with chronic lymphocytic leukemia.

The chain couples TRBV6-5 to TRBJ2-2; the D is unclear. With 5 bases removed from V and 2 bases from J, the gap between germline ends came to 9 bases. The V gene's germline CDR1 is MNHEY and CDR2 SVGAGI. The CDR3 has 14 residues. DNA of the CDR3: TGTGCCAGCAGTGAACCCAGAAACACCGGGGAGCTGTTTTTT. Residues: CASSEPRNTGELFF.

The chain joins TRBV27 to TRBJ1-1, with a weak D call TRBD1 (6 bases). Germline values: CDR1 MNHEY, CDR2 SMNVEV (reference sequence). The CDR3 is 14 amino acids. V lost 5 bases, J lost 3 bases, and 13 bases lay in between. The chain's CDR3 is CASSLRGVYTEAFF. DNA for the CDR3: TGTGCCAGCAGTCTAAGGGGGGTCTACACTGAAGCTTTCTTT.

The gene calls are TRBV4-2 and TRBJ1-1, with a weak D call TRBD1 (5 bases). The CDR3 loop spans 16 amino acids. Germline V lookup: CDR1 LGHNA, CDR2 YNFKEQ. Trimming pared 0 bases from V and 0 bases from J, leaving 11 bases between. CDR3 residues: CASSQERGNMNTEAFF. CDR3 sequence (DNA): TGTGCCAGCAGCCAAGAGAGGGGAAACATGAACACTGAAGCTTTCTTT.

This chain joins TRBV9 and TRBJ1-1; D ambiguous. V shed 0 bases and J shed 0 bases, with 9 bases lying between them. Looked up from germline, CDR1 is SGDLS and CDR2 is YYNGEE. CDR3 length: 15 residues. CDR3 coding DNA: TGTGCCAGCAGCGTAGCCCCGGTTGTGAACACTGAAGCTTTCTTT. Its translation is CASSVAPVVNTEAFF.

The CDR3 reads CASTYPTGMRYGYTF. For the CDR3, the DNA is TGTGCCAGCACCTATCCGACAGGGATGAGGTATGGCTACACCTTC. The chain carries TRBV28 and TRBJ1-2, with TRBD1 matching 7 bases. CDR1 is MDHEN and CDR2 is SYDVKM in the germline V gene. The CDR3 length is 15 residues. Germline trimming cut 7 bases from V and 5 bases from J; bases unmatched to any gene: 13.

V gene TRBV5-1 combines with J gene TRBJ1-1, with 10 bases matching TRBD1. The CDR3 is 17 amino acids. Per germline, CDR1 SGHRS and CDR2 YFSETQ. The V and J ends lost 4 bases and 3 bases, in that order; junction bases with no gene match: 12. CDR3 loop: CASSTWTGGLGDTEAFF. CDR3 nucleotide sequence: TGCGCCAGCAGCACGTGGACAGGGGGATTAGGGGACACTGAAGCTTTCTTT.

The rearrangement uses TRBV9 and TRBJ1-2; D is ambiguous. Trimming stripped 0 bases from V and 5 bases from J, with 17 bases between. The length of the CDR3 is 16 residues. CDR1 and CDR2 from the germline V gene are SGDLS and YYNGEE. CDR3 region: CASSVGGEGGEYGYTF. As DNA, the CDR3 is TGTGCCAGCAGCGTAGGGGGTGAGGGAGGAGAATATGGCTACACCTTC.

The chain joins TRBV15 to TRBJ2-7; D unclear. Trimming stripped 1 base from V and 5 bases from J, with 6 bases between. The CDR3 totals 12 residues. The germline CDR1 and CDR2 sequences are LNHNV and YYDKDF (reference sequence). CDR3: CATSRGLNEQYF. DNA of the CDR3: TGTGCCACCAGCAGAGGTTTGAACGAGCAGTACTTC. Based on the CDR3 plus reference TRBV15 and TRBJ2-7, the full variable domain is DAMVIQNPRYQVTQFGKPVTLSCSQTLNHNVMYWYQQKSSQAPKLLFHYYDKDFNNEADTPDNFQSRRPNTSFCFLDIRSPGLGDTAMYLCATSRGLNEQYFGPGTRLTVT.

The chain is built from TRBV29-1 and TRBJ2-1; TRBD2 matches 8 bases. The J segment lost 0 bases and the V segment lost 4 bases, leaving 2 bases of the junction unmatched. The CDR3 is 14 residues long. Looked up from germline, CDR1 is SQVTM and CDR2 is ANQGSEA. Written as DNA, the CDR3 is TGCAGCGTTGGGAGCGGGAGCTCCTACAATGAGCAGTTCTTC. It specifies CSVGSGSSYNEQFF.

The rearrangement joins TRBV27 to TRBJ2-7; 9 nucleotides agree with TRBD2. V lost 2 bases, J lost 7 bases, and 6 bases stayed unmatched. CDR1 MNHEY and CDR2 SMNVEV come from the germline V gene (reference sequence). The CDR3 extends over 14 amino acids. As DNA, the CDR3 is TGTGCCAGCAGTTTACAGAGACTAGCGGCGGAGCAGTACTTC. Translated, it gives CASSLQRLAAEQYF.

This clone was recorded once. The J gene is TRBJ1-2, the V gene TRBV5-8; 7 positions match TRBD1. This CDR3 is 13 amino acids long. Trimming cost V 5 bases and J 8 bases; bases outside gene matches: 9. Germline CDR1 and CDR2: SGHTS and YDEGEE. CDR3: CASRPRGGNGYTF. The CDR3 coding sequence is TGTGCCAGCAGGCCCAGAGGGGGCAACGGCTACACCTTC.

CDR3 region: CASSLGGFNEQFF. In nucleotides, the CDR3 is TGCGCCAGCAGCTTAGGCGGGTTTAATGAGCAGTTCTTC. The chain carries TRBV5-1 and TRBJ2-1, with D maybe TRBD2 (5 bases). Germline loops: CDR1 SGHRS, CDR2 YFSETQ. V gave up 2 bases and J gave up 7 bases, with 10 bases separating them. This CDR3 has 13 residues.

The rearrangement uses TRBV2 and TRBJ2-3, with D perhaps given as TRBD1 or TRBD2 (5 bases each). CDR3 length equals 12 residues. Trimming pared 4 bases from V and 5 bases from J, leaving 7 bases between. Germline assignment: CDR1 SNHLY and CDR2 FYNNEI. CDR3 DNA: TGTGCCAGCAGTGGTGGGGGAGATACGCAGTATTTT. Amino acid sequence: CASSGGGDTQYF.

This clone came up a few times. The chain is built from TRBV7-9 and TRBJ2-2; TRBD1 matches at 9 bases. The V gene's germline CDR1 is SEHNR and CDR2 FQNEAQ (reference sequence). The CDR3 has 18 residues. Trimming cost V 5 bases and J 4 bases; bases outside gene matches: 14. CDR3 coding DNA: TGTGCCAGCAGCAGAGACCCCAACAGGGGGCCGGGCACCGGGGAGCTGTTTTTT. This translates into CASSRDPNRGPGTGELFF.

The J gene is TRBJ2-7, the V gene TRBV2, with D tentatively TRBD2 (6 bases). The CDR3 is 10 residues long. Trimming removed 10 bases at V and 3 bases at J, with 7 bases between. The germline CDR1 and CDR2 sequences are SNHLY and FYNNEI. CDR3 sequence reads: CATGGYEQYF. CDR3 DNA: TGTGCCACCGGGGGCTACGAGCAGTACTTC. Filled out from reference TRBV2 and TRBJ2-7, the complete variable domain reads EPEVTQTPSHQVTQMGQEVILRCVPISNHLYFYWYRQILGQKVEFLVSFYNNEISEKSEIFDDQFSVERPDGSNFTLKIRSTKLEDSAMYFCATGGYEQYFGPGTRLTVT.

This chain links TRBV27 with TRBJ1-3, with D perhaps TRBD1 (6 bases). The CDR3 has 15 residues. Germline CDR1 is MNHEY and CDR2 is SMNVEV (reference sequence). The V and J ends lost 3 bases and 0 bases respectively, with 9 bases between them. The CDR3 protein is CASSLDSFSGNTIYF. Here the CDR3 DNA reads TGTGCCAGCAGTTTGGACAGCTTCTCTGGAAACACCATATATTTT.

The chain links TRBV9 to TRBJ2-2; tentative D call: TRBD2 (5 bases). The CDR3 totals 14 residues. Germline lookup yields CDR1 SGDLS and CDR2 YYNGEE. Deletions cut 7 bases from V and 7 bases from J, with 17 bases between. The CDR3 protein is CASGVSLRDGELFF. The CDR3 region has the DNA TGTGCCAGCGGGGTTTCTCTGAGGGACGGGGAGCTGTTTTTT.

The chain joins TRBV6-5 to TRBJ2-5; 9 positions agree with TRBD2. This CDR3 has 15 residues. The ends lost 6 bases at V and 2 bases at J; junction bases unmatched: 7. Germline assignment: CDR1 MNHEY and CDR2 SVGAGI. CDR3 sequence: CASRPPLAGQETQYF. The CDR3 nucleotides are TGTGCCAGCAGACCACCCCTAGCGGGGCAAGAGACCCAGTACTTC.

The genes are TRBV28 and TRBJ2-7; D might be TRBD2 (5 bases). The CDR3 is made up of 15 amino acids. Germline V gives CDR1 MDHEN, CDR2 SYDVKM. V lost 2 bases and J 2 bases, leaving 13 bases between the germline ends. CDR3 coding DNA: TGTGCCAGCAGTTTAGCGGCTCGAGGGACCTACGAGCAGTACTTC. Translating it yields CASSLAARGTYEQYF.

The chain joins TRBV27 to TRBJ2-2, with a tentative D call TRBD1 (5 bases). The CDR3 has 15 amino acids. CDR1 and CDR2 (germline): MNHEY, SMNVEV (reference sequence). The V end lost 5 bases, the J end lost 5 bases, and 15 bases lay between the germline ends. The CDR3 DNA reads as TGTGCCAGCAGTCGGAACCCTACAGGAACCGGGGAGCTGTTTTTT. It translates to CASSRNPTGTGELFF.

V usage is TRBV9 and J usage is TRBJ2-5; the match to TRBD1 covers 7 bases. The CDR3 length is 14 residues. Germline CDR1 is SGDLS and CDR2 is YYNGEE. V shed 1 base, J shed 5 bases, and the junction held 5 bases outside the gene matches. The CDR3 DNA follows: TGTGCCAGCAGCGTAACAGGGGCAGGGGAGACCCAGTACTTC. Protein sequence: CASSVTGAGETQYF.

V gene TRBV11-2 combines with J gene TRBJ2-7; 7 nucleotides match TRBD1. V shed 2 bases and J 2 bases; nucleotides not matched to a gene: 3. The length of the CDR3 is 14 residues. Germline CDR1 is SGHAT and CDR2 is FQNNGV. The CDR3 coding sequence is TGTGCCAGCAGCTTAAACAGGGGCCCCTACGAGCAGTACTTC. It translates to CASSLNRGPYEQYF.

The chain is built from TRBV19 and TRBJ2-7, with 12 bases lining up with TRBD2. Trimming took 8 bases from V and 1 from J; bases not matched to a gene: 3. CDR1 is LNHDA, CDR2 SQIVND, per germline (reference sequence). The CDR3 consists of 14 residues. The CDR3 spells CASRTSGTSYEQYF. For the CDR3, the DNA is TGTGCCAGTCGGACTAGCGGGACATCCTACGAGCAGTACTTC.

The V and J genes are TRBV4-3 and TRBJ1-4; 9 bases fit TRBD1. V was pared by 1 base and J by 6 bases, with 3 bases of the junction left unmatched. The CDR3 is made up of 15 amino acids. CDR1 and CDR2 (germline): LGHNA, YSLEER. The CDR3 reads CASSQVGDRDEKLFF. CDR3 bases: TGCGCCAGCAGCCAAGTGGGGGACAGGGATGAAAAACTGTTTTTT.

This rearrangement joins TRBV6-1 to TRBJ1-5; no firm D call. Germline V gives CDR1 MNHNS, CDR2 SASEGT. V lost 1 base and J 9 bases, leaving 10 bases between the germline ends. The CDR3 contains 13 residues. The CDR3 loop is CASSEGEGTPQHF. Here the CDR3 DNA reads TGTGCCAGCAGTGAAGGGGAGGGAACGCCCCAGCATTTT.

The chain recombines TRBV9 with TRBJ2-1; D not certain. The CDR3 runs to 13 residues. CDR1 and CDR2 (germline): SGDLS, YYNGEE. The V end lost 3 bases, the J end lost 9 bases, and 13 bases lay between the germline ends. The CDR3 loop reads CASSDRRWGEQFF. DNA for the CDR3: TGTGCCAGCAGCGATAGACGGTGGGGTGAGCAGTTCTTC.

The gene calls are TRBV2 and TRBJ2-7; 7 nucleotides agree with TRBD2. The CDR3 loop spans 14 amino acids. The ends lost 6 bases at V and 3 bases at J; junction bases unmatched: 8. CDR1 and CDR2 from the germline V gene are SNHLY and FYNNEI. As DNA, the CDR3 is TGTGCCAGCAGGCGGGAGCCTGGACGCTACGAGCAGTACTTC. Residues: CASRREPGRYEQYF.